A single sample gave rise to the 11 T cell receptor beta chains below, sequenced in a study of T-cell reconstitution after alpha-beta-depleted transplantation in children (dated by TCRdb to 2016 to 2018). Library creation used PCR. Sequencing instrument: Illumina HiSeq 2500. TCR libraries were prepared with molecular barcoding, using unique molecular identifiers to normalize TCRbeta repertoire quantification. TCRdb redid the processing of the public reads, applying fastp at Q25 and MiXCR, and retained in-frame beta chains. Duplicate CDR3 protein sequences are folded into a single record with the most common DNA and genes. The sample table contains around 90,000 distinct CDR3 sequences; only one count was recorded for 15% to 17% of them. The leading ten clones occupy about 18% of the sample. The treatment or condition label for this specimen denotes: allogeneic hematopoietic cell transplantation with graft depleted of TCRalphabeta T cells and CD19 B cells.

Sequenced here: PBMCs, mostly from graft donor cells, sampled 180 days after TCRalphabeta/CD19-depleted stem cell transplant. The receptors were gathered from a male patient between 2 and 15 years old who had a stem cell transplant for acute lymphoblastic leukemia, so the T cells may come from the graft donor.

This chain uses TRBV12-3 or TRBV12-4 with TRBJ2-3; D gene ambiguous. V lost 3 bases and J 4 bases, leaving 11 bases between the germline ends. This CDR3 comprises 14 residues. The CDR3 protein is CASSLVLAADTQYF. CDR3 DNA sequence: TGTGCCAGCAGTTTGGTGTTAGCCGCAGATACGCAGTATTTT.

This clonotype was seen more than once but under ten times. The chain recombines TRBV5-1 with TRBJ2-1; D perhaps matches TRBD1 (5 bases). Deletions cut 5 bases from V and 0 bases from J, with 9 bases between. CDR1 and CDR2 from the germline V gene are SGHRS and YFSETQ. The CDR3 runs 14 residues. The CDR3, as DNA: TGCGCCAGCAGAGCAGGGTACTCCTACAATGAGCAGTTCTTC. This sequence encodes CASRAGYSYNEQFF.

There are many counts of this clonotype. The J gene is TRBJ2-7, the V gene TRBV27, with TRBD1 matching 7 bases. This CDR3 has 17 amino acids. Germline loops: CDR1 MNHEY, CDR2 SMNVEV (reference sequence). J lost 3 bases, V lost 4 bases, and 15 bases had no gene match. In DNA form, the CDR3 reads TGTGCCAGCAGTTCTCTCCTGAAGACAGGGCCCTACTACGAGCAGTACTTC. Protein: CASSSLLKTGPYYEQYF.

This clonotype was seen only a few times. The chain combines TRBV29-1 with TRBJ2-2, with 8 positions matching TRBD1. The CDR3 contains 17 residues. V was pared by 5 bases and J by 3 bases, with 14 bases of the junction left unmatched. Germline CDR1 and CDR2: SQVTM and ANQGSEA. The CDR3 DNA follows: TGCAGCGTTATGATCGTAACAGGGGGGTTTTACACCGGGGAGCTGTTTTTT. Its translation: CSVMIVTGGFYTGELFF.

The CDR3 spells CASSEAVLNYGYTF. The DNA for the CDR3 is TGTGCCAGCAGTGAAGCAGTCCTGAACTATGGCTACACCTTC. The chain carries TRBV6-1 and TRBJ1-2; no clear D. The CDR3 is made up of 14 amino acids. Looked up from germline, CDR1 is MNHNS and CDR2 is SASEGT. V lost 0 bases to trimming and J lost 2 bases, with 7 bases between them.

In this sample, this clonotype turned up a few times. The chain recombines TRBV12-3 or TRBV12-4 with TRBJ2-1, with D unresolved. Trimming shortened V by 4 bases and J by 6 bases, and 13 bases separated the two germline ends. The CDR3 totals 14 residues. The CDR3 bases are TGTGCCAGCAGTTATACGGCCCAAGGCAATGAGCAGTTCTTC. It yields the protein CASSYTAQGNEQFF.

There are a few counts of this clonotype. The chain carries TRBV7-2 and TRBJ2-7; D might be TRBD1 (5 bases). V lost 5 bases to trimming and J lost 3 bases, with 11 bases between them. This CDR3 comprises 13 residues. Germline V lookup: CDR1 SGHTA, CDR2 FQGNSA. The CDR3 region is CASSPRTIYEQYF. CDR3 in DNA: TGTGCCAGCAGCCCCCGGACAATCTACGAGCAGTACTTC.

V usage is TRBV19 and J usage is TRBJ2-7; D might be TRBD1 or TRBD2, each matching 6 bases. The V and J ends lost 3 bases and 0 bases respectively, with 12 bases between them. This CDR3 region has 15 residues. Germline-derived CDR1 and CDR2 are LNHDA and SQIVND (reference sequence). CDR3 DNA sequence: TGTGCCAGTAGTATCGGGGGCCACCCCTCCTACGAGCAGTACTTC. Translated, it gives CASSIGGHPSYEQYF.

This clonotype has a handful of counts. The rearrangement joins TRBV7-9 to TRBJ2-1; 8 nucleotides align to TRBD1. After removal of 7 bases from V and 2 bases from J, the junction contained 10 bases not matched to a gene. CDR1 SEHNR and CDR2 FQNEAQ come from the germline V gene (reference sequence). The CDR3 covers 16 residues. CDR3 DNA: TGTGCCAGCAACCTGCTAGACAGGGGCACCTACAATGAGCAGTTCTTC. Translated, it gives CASNLLDRGTYNEQFF.

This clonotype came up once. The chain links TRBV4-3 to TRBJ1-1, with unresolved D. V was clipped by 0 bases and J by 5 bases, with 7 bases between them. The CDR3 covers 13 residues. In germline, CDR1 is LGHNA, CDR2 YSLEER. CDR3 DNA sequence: TGCGCCAGCAGCCAAGAAGAAGGGACTGAAGCTTTCTTT. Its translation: CASSQEEGTEAFF.

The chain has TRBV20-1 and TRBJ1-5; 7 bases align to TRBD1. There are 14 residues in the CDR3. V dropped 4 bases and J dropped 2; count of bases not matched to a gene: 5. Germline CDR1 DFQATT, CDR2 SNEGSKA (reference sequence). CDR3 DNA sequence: TGCAGTGCTACGACAGGGATTGGCAATCAGCCCCAGCATTTT. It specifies CSATTGIGNQPQHF.